These 19 T cell receptor beta chains share one sample of origin, sequenced in a study of graft-versus-host responses after intestinal transplantation. For these receptors, no antigen is known. Generated by immunoSEQ multiplex PCR, the TCRdb table keeps only in-frame clones and is missing some. Of 85,000 to 95,000 clones listed, around 93% are singletons. The sample consisted of unstimulated CD8+ T cells sorted from spleen or lymph node cells, taken before intestinal transplant. These receptors all come from a human donor who received an intestinal transplant.

The J gene is TRBJ1-1, the V gene TRBV30, with no clear D. V was clipped by 2 bases and J by 4 bases, with 5 bases between them. This CDR3 region has 11 residues. Germline V gives CDR1 GTSNPN, CDR2 SVGIG (reference sequence). CDR3 nucleotides: TGTGCCTGGAGTTCGGGCACTGAAGCTTTCTTT. Translated: CAWSSGTEAFF.

CDR3: CASSPGTSGPFNEQFF. CDR3 in DNA: TGTGCCAGCAGCCCGGGGACTAGCGGACCATTCAATGAGCAGTTCTTC. This chain uses TRBV5-6 with TRBJ2-1; TRBD2 matches 11 bases. Germline CDR1 and CDR2: SGHDT and YYEEEE. This CDR3 has 16 amino acids. V was pared by 4 bases and J by 6 bases, with 9 bases of the junction left unmatched.

The J gene is TRBJ2-5, the V gene TRBV11-3; TRBD2 aligns across 15 bases. This CDR3 spans 20 amino acids. From germline, CDR1 is SGHNT and CDR2 YENEEA. With V trimmed by 3 bases and J by 0 bases, 11 bases remained unmatched. This chain's CDR3 is CASSFSGTSGGFVYQETQYF. Written as DNA, the CDR3 is TGTGCCAGCAGCTTCTCAGGGACTAGCGGGGGGTTTGTGTACCAAGAGACCCAGTACTTC.

This clone was found once. This chain joins TRBV7-8 and TRBJ2-3, with 9 bases that match TRBD2. The CDR3 sequence is 15 residues long. V lost 2 bases to trimming and J lost 3 bases; unmatched junction nucleotides: 3. CDR1 is SGHVS, CDR2 FQNEAQ, per germline. CDR3 bases: TGTGCCAGCAGCTTATTTGCGGGGGGGACAGATACGCAGTATTTT. This gives the protein CASSLFAGGTDTQYF.

The J gene is TRBJ2-7, the V gene TRBV15; 7 nucleotides match TRBD2. In germline, CDR1 is LNHNV, CDR2 YYDKDF (reference sequence). The junction had 13 bases not matched to a gene; V was cut back by 1 base and J by 7 bases. The CDR3 length is 16 residues. The CDR3 DNA reads TGTGCCACCAGCAGAGGCCGATCCGGCAGGGAGGGAGAGCAGTACTTC. This encodes CATSRGRSGREGEQYF.

This rearrangement joins TRBV4-2 to TRBJ2-3; D gene ambiguous. The CDR3 has 16 residues. V dropped 0 bases and J dropped 1 base, with 11 bases sitting between them. Germline V gives CDR1 LGHNA, CDR2 YNFKEQ. The CDR3 protein is CASSQDLGLGTDTQYF. CDR3 nucleotide sequence: TGTGCCAGCAGCCAAGATCTTGGGCTGGGCACAGATACGCAGTATTTT.

The chain has TRBV14 and TRBJ2-7; TRBD2 aligns across 8 bases. The CDR3 length is 15 residues. V trimming: 0 bases; J trimming: 6 bases; junction bases outside the gene matches: 7. Looked up from germline, CDR1 is SGHDN and CDR2 is FVKESK. CDR3 region: CASSQDPGGATEQYF. CDR3 coding DNA: TGTGCCAGCAGCCAAGATCCGGGGGGGGCAACCGAGCAGTACTTC.

The chain links TRBV5-1 to TRBJ1-1; TRBD1 matches 7 bases. Germline CDR1 and CDR2: SGHRS and YFSETQ. CDR3 length: 13 residues. J was trimmed by 3 bases and V by 5 bases; bases with no gene match: 4. The CDR3 reads CASRRTGDTEAFF. The CDR3 DNA follows: TGCGCCAGCAGACGTACAGGGGACACTGAAGCTTTCTTT.

Only a few counts were recorded for this clone. The sample has other DNA sequences that encode this CDR3 too. The chain is built from TRBV27 and TRBJ2-7; 7 bases are a match to TRBD1. Per germline, CDR1 MNHEY and CDR2 SMNVEV (reference sequence). CDR3 length equals 13 residues. V trimming: 5 bases; J trimming: 2 bases; junction bases outside the gene matches: 3. The CDR3 sequence: CASSLGTAYEQYF. The CDR3 DNA follows: TGTGCCAGCAGTCTCGGGACAGCCTACGAGCAGTACTTC.

CDR3 coding DNA: TGTGCCAGCAGTGAAAGTAGTCGGACATTTAATTCACCCCTCCACTTT. Translation: CASSESSRTFNSPLHF. The chain is built from TRBV25-1 and TRBJ1-6, with D possibly being TRBD1 (5 bases). V lost 2 bases and J 6 bases, leaving 14 bases between the germline ends. The germline V gene encodes CDR1 MGHDK and CDR2 SYGVNS. This CDR3 region has 16 residues.

The V gene is TRBV7-9, the J gene TRBJ2-3; TRBD2 agrees at 7 bases. The V segment lost 10 bases and the J segment 4 bases; nucleotides outside the gene matches: 8. The CDR3 spans 13 residues. Germline V lookup: CDR1 SEHNR, CDR2 FQNEAQ (reference sequence). The CDR3 DNA sequence: TGTGCCACCCCGGGGGGTTTCGCAGATACGCAGTATTTT. Translating gives CATPGGFADTQYF.

The V call is TRBV10-1, the J call TRBJ2-2; no reliable D call. Germline values: CDR1 WNHNN, CDR2 SYGVQD (reference sequence). The CDR3 totals 14 residues. Trimming cost V 3 bases and J 3 bases, with 8 bases left between them. In nucleotides, the CDR3 is TGCGCCAGCAGTGAAAGCCCGGACACCGGGGAGCTGTTTTTT. Amino acid sequence: CASSESPDTGELFF.

The chain combines TRBV14 with TRBJ1-2, with TRBD1 matching over 7 bases. V was pared by 1 base and J by 5 bases, with 4 bases of the junction left unmatched. The germline CDR1 and CDR2 sequences are SGHDN and FVKESK. The CDR3 is 14 residues long. The CDR3 sequence is CASSQGDSVYGYTF. For the CDR3, the DNA is TGTGCCAGCAGCCAAGGGGACAGCGTATATGGCTACACCTTC.

V and J are TRBV9 and TRBJ1-2; TRBD1 matches 8 bases. Germline CDR1 reads SGDLS; CDR2 reads YYNGEE. V trimming: 0 bases; J trimming: 0 bases; junction bases outside the gene matches: 4. This CDR3 is 16 amino acids long. Here the CDR3 DNA reads TGTGCCAGCAGCGTAGATAGACAGGGGACTAACTATGGCTACACCTTC. It encodes CASSVDRQGTNYGYTF.

The V gene is TRBV20-1, the J gene TRBJ1-1; D remains ambiguous. CDR1 and CDR2 (germline): DFQATT, SNEGSKA (reference sequence). Trimming left V 0 bases short and J 11 bases short, with 10 bases between. This CDR3 spans 11 amino acids. The CDR3 bases are TGCAGTGCTAGAGATCATATTGAGGCTTTCTTT. Translation: CSARDHIEAFF.

The chain links TRBV30 to TRBJ2-1; D is possibly TRBD2 (6 bases). Germline CDR1 is GTSNPN and CDR2 is SVGIG (reference sequence). This CDR3 comprises 14 residues. The V and J ends lost 2 bases and 0 bases respectively, with 8 bases between them. The CDR3 nucleotides are TGTGCCTGGAGTCGGGGGAACTCCTACAATGAGCAGTTCTTC. Protein sequence: CAWSRGNSYNEQFF.

This chain connects TRBV13 to TRBJ2-7, with D perhaps TRBD1 (6 bases). The V end was cut by 5 bases, the J end by 5 bases, with 19 bases between. Per germline, CDR1 PRHDT and CDR2 FYEKMQ (reference sequence). There are 15 residues in the CDR3. Here the CDR3 reads CASSPGVAPNNEQYF. In DNA, the CDR3 is TGTGCCAGCAGCCCAGGGGTAGCCCCTAACAACGAGCAGTACTTC.

This chain uses TRBV11-2 with TRBJ2-3; 7 nucleotides align to TRBD2. The J segment lost 0 bases and the V segment lost 6 bases, leaving 18 bases of the junction unmatched. Germline V CDR1 and CDR2: SGHAT, FQNNGV. The CDR3 extends over 19 amino acids. The CDR3 sequence is CASSQGTTTHFSSTDTQYF. CDR3 nucleotide sequence: TGTGCCAGCAGTCAAGGGACTACCACCCACTTCTCTAGCACAGATACGCAGTATTTT.

This chain joins TRBV27 and TRBJ2-5, with 7 bases aligning to TRBD2. The CDR3 spans 14 residues. Germline CDR1 is MNHEY and CDR2 is SMNVEV (reference sequence). V was pared by 5 bases and J by 4 bases, with 7 bases of the junction left unmatched. The CDR3 loop reads CASSPGPGGETQYF. The CDR3 DNA reads TGTGCCAGCAGTCCGGGACCGGGGGGAGAGACCCAGTACTTC.